This T cell receptor (beta chain) was captured in a study of blood T cell repertoires in COVID-19. Study in general: The samples span acute and convalescent COVID-19 from the United States, Italy and Spain.

The CDR3 consists of 16 residues. Germline CDR1 is LGHDT and CDR2 is YNNKEL (reference sequence). With 0 bases removed from V and 6 bases from J, the gap between germline ends came to 17 bases. Assay used: immunoSEQ multiplex PCR; TCRdb lists only in-frame clones, some missing. The sample records around 100,000 clones, about 90% being singletons. The clonotype comes from a young man in a cohort sampled during active COVID-19. The rearrangement links TRBV3-1 (or the pseudogene TRBV3-2) to TRBJ1-1; D might be TRBD1 (6 bases). The sequenced material came from peripheral blood. The CDR3 loop is CASSQDLITGLPEAFF. The DNA of the CDR3 is TGTGCCAGCAGCCAAGACCTGATTACAGGGCTACCTGAAGCTTTCTTT.